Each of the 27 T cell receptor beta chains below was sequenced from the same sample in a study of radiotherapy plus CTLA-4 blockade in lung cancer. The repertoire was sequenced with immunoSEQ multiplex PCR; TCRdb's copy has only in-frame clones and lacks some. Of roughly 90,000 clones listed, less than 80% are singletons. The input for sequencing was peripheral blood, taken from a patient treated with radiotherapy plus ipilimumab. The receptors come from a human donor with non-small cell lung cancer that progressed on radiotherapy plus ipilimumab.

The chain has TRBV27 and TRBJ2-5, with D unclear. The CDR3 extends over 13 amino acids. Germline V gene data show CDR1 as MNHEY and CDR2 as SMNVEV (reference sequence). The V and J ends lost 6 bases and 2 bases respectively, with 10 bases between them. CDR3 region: CASRYNGQETQYF. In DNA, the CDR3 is TGTGCCAGCAGATATAATGGACAAGAGACCCAGTACTTC.

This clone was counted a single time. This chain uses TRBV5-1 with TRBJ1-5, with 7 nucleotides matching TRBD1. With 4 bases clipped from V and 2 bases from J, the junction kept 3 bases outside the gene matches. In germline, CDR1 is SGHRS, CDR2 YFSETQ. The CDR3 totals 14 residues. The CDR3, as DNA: TGCGCCAGCAGCATCGGGACAGGCAATCAGCCCCAGCATTTT. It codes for CASSIGTGNQPQHF.

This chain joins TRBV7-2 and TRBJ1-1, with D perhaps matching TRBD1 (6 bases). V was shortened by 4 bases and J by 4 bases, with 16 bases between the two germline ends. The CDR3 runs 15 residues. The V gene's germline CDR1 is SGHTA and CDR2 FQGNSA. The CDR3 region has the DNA TGTGCCAGCAGCTGGCGGGGGCGAGGGGGCACTGAAGCTTTCTTT. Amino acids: CASSWRGRGGTEAFF.

The CDR3 bases are TGTGCCAGCAGCCATATAGGGGCTGAAGCTTTCTTT. Amino acids: CASSHIGAEAFF. This chain uses TRBV13 with TRBJ1-1, with D possibly TRBD1 on 5 matching bases. Germline V gene lookup returns CDR1 PRHDT and CDR2 FYEKMQ (reference sequence). V gave up 5 bases and J gave up 6 bases, with 10 bases separating them. The CDR3 covers 12 residues. Based on the CDR3 plus reference TRBV13 and TRBJ1-1, the full variable domain is AAGVIQSPRHLIKEKRETATLKCYPIPRHDTVYWYQQGPGQDPQFLISFYEKMQSDKGSIPDRFSAQQFSDYHSELNMSSLELGDSALYFCASSHIGAEAFFGQGTRLTVV.

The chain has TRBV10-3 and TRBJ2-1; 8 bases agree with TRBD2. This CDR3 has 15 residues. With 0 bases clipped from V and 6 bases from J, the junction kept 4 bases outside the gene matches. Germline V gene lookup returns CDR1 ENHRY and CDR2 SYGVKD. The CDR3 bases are TGTGCCATCAGTGAGTCGGGACTAGACACCAATGAGCAGTTCTTC. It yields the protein CAISESGLDTNEQFF.

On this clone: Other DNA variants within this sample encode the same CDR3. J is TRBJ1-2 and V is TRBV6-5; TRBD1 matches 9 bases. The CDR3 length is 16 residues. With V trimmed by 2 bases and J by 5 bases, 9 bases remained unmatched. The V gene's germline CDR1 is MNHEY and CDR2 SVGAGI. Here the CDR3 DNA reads TGTGCCAGCAGTTACCAAGCTGACAGGGGGGGATATGGCTACACCTTC. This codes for CASSYQADRGGYGYTF.

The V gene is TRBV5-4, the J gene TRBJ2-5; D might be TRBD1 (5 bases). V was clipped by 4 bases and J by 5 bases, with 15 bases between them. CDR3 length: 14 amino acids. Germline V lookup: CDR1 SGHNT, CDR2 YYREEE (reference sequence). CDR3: CASSLTRDQETQYF. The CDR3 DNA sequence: TGTGCCAGCAGCCTAACCAGGGATCAGGAGACCCAGTACTTC. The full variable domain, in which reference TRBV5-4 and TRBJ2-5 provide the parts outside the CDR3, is ETGVTQSPTHLIKTRGQQVTLRCSSQSGHNTVSWYQQALGQGPQFIFQYYREEENGRGNFPPRFSGLQFPNYSSELNVNALELDDSALYLCASSLTRDQETQYFGPGTRLLVL.

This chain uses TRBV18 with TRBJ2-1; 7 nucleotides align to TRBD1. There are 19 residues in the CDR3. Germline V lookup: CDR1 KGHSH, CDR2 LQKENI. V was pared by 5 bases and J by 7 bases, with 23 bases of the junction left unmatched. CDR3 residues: CASSKSRGQDVARRNEQFF. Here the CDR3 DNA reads TGTGCCAGCTCAAAATCTAGAGGACAGGACGTAGCAAGGCGGAATGAGCAGTTCTTC.

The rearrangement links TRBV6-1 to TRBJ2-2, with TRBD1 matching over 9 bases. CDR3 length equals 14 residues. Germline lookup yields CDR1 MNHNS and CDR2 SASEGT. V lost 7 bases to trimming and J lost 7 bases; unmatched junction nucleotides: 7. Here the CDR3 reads CASTWTGEGGELFF. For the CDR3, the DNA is TGTGCCAGCACCTGGACAGGGGAGGGCGGGGAGCTGTTTTTT.

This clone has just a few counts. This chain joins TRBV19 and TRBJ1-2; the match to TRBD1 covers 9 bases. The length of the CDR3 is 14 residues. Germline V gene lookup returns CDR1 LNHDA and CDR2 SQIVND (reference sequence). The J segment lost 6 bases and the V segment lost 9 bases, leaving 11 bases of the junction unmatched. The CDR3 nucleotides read TGTGCCAGCCGGGGGAGGGACAGGGCGCATGGCTACACCTTC. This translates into CASRGRDRAHGYTF.

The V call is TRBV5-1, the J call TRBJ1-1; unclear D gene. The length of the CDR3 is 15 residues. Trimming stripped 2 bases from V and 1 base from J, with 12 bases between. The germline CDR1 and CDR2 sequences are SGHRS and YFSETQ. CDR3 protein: CASSFRVAGNTEAFF. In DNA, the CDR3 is TGCGCCAGCAGCTTCCGGGTGGCGGGGAACACTGAAGCTTTCTTT.

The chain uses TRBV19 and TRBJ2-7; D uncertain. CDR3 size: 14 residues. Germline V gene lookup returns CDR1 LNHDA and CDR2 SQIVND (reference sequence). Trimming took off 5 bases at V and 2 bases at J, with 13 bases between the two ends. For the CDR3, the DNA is TGTGCCAGTAGTGTAAACCCGGACCCCTACGAGCAGTACTTC. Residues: CASSVNPDPYEQYF.

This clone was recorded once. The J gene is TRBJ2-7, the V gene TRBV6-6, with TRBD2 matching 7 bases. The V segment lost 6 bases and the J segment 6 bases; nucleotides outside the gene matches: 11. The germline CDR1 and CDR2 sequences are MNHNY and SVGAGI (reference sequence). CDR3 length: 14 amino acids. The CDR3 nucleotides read TGTGCCAGCAGCCCCGGGGGAGGGGAAAGCGAGCAGTACTTC. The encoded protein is CASSPGGGESEQYF.

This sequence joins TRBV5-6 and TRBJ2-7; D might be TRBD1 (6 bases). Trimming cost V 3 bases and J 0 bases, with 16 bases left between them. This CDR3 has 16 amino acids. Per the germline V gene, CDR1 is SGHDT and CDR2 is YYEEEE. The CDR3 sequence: CASSSPGTDSSYEQYF. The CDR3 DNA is TGTGCCAGCAGCTCCCCCGGGACGGACAGCTCCTACGAGCAGTACTTC.

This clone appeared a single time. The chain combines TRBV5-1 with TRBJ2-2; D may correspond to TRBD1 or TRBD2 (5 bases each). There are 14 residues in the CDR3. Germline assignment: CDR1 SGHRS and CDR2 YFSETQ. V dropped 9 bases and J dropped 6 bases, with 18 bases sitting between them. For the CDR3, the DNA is TGCGCCACAGGTGTAACAGGCGGGCCCGGGGAGCTGTTTTTT. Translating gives CATGVTGGPGELFF.

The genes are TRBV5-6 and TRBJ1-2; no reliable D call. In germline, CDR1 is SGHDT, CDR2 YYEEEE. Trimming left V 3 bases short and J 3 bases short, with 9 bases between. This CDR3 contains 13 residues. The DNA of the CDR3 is TGTGCCAGCAGCTCCCAGGCCCACTATGGCTACACCTTC. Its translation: CASSSQAHYGYTF.

The CDR3 DNA reads as TGTGCCAGCAGCCAAGATCCCGTGATGTTAGACACCATATATTTT. It translates to CASSQDPVMLDTIYF. The genes are TRBV4-2 and TRBJ1-3; D is unclear. Germline V gives CDR1 LGHNA, CDR2 YNFKEQ. CDR3 length equals 15 residues. The ends were cut back, 0 bases at V and 8 bases at J, with 14 bases in the middle.

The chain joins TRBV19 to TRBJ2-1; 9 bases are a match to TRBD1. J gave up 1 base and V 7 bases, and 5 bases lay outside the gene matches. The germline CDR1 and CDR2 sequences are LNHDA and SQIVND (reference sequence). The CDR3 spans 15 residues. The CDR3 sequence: CASTVGTGSYNEQFF. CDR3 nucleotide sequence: TGTGCCAGTACGGTAGGGACAGGGTCCTACAATGAGCAGTTCTTC. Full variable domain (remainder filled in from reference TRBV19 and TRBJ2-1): DGGITQSPKYLFRKEGQNVTLSCEQNLNHDAMYWYRQDPGQGLRLIYYSQIVNDFQKGDIAEGYSVSREKKESFPLTVTSAQKNPTAFYLCASTVGTGSYNEQFFGPGTRLTVL.

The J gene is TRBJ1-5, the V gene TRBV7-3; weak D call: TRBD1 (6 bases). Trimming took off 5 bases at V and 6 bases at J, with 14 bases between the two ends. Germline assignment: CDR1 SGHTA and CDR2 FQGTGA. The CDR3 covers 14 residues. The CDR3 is CASSPTGPGQPQHF. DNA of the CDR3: TGTGCCAGCAGCCCGACAGGTCCAGGTCAGCCCCAGCATTTT.

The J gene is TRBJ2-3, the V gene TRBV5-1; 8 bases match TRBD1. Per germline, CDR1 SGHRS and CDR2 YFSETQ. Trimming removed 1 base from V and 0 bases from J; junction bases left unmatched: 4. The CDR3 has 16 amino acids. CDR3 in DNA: TGCGCCAGCAGCTTGACAGGGGGAACTAGCACAGATACGCAGTATTTT. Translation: CASSLTGGTSTDTQYF.

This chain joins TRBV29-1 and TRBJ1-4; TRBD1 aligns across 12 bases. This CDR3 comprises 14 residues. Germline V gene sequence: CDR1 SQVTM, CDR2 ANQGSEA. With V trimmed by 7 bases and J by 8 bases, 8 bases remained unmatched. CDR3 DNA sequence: TGCAGCGCCCAGGGACAGGGGGCAAGGGAAAAACTGTTTTTT. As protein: CSAQGQGAREKLFF. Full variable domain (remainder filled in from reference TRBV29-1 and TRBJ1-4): SAVISQKPSRDICQRGTSLTIQCQVDSQVTMMFWYRQQPGQSLTLIATANQGSEATYESGFVIDKFPISRPNLTFSTLTVSNMSPEDSSIYLCSAQGQGAREKLFFGSGTQLSVL.

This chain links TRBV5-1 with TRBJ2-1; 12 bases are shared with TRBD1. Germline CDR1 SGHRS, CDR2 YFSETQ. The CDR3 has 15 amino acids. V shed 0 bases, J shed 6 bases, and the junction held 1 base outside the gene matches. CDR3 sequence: CASSLGDRGLNEQFF. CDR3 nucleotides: TGCGCCAGCAGCTTGGGGGACAGGGGGCTCAATGAGCAGTTCTTC.

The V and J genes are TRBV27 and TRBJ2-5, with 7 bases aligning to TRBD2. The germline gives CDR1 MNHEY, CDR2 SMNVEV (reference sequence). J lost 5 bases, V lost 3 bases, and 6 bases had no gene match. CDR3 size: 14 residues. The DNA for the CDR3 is TGTGCCAGCAGTTTCGGGGGGAGAGGGGAGACCCAGTACTTC. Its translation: CASSFGGRGETQYF.

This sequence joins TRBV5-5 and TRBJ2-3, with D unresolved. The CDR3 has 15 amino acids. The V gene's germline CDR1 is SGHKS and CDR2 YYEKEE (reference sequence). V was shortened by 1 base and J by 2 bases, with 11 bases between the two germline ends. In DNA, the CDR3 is TGTGCCAGCAGCTTGTACAGCGCCGCCACAGATACGCAGTATTTT. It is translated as CASSLYSAATDTQYF.

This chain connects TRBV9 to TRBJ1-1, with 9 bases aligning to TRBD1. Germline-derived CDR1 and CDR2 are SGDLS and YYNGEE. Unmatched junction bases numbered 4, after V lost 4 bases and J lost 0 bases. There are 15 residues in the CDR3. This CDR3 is CASSPRDRVNTEAFF. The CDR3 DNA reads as TGTGCCAGCAGCCCCCGGGACAGGGTGAACACTGAAGCTTTCTTT.

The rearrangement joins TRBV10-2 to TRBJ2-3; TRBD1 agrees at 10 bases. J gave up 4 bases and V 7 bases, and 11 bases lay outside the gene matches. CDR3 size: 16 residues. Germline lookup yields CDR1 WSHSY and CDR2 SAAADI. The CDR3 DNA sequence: TGCGCCAGCACTCCGGACAGGGGGGCGTCGGCAGATACGCAGTATTTT. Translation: CASTPDRGASADTQYF.

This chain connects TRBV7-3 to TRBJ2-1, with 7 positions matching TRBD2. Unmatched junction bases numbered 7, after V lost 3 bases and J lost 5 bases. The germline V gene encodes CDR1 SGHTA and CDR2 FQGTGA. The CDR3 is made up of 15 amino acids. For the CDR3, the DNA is TGTGCCAGCAGCTTTCTCGGGGGGACTCACAATGAGCAGTTCTTC. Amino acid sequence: CASSFLGGTHNEQFF.